This T cell receptor (beta chain) is from a study of CD8+CD57+ T cells in acquired aplastic anemia. Deletions cut 4 bases from V and 2 bases from J, with 0 bases between. Per germline, CDR1 SGHKS and CDR2 YYEKEE (reference sequence). The CDR3 runs to 11 residues. Sequencing involved patients with CD8+CD57+ cell expansion previously shown by flow cytometry. The study profiled TCR beta VDJ and CDR3 using genomic DNA as template. A single record per CDR3 protein comes from TCRdb applying MiXCR to the reads. The sample carries under 350,000 distinct CDR3 sequences, under 60% recorded once. This receptor was taken from a human donor with aplastic anemia. Sequenced sample: sorted CD4+, CD8+, or CD8+CD57+ T cells (not recorded which) from PBMCs. The chain recombines TRBV5-5 with TRBJ1-4, with D unresolved. CDR3 sequence (DNA): TGTGCCAGCAGCACTAATGAAAAACTGTTTTTT. This encodes CASSTNEKLFF.